At least ten counts were recorded for the clone carrying this TCR beta chain. The antigen remains undetermined. Uncontrolled infections, other autoimmune diseases, pregnancy or lactation led to exclusion of patients. Used for diagnoses were clinical symptoms, serum thyroxine and TRAb, thyroid ultrasound and orbital computed tomography. The authors obtained PBMCs from 10 ml of fresh peripheral blood. Researchers took RNA transcripts and amplified the TCR beta CDR3 regions from them. Using the HTBI primer set, a first-round RT-PCR was run on the TCR CDR3. TCRdb re-called the multiplex PCR reads with MiXCR, one entry per CDR3 protein. The repertoire holds some 320,000 distinct CDR3 sequences, with roughly 13% as singletons. Germline CDR1 is SEHNR and CDR2 is FQNEAQ (reference sequence). CDR3 length: 14 amino acids. The V end lost 3 bases, the J end lost 2 bases, and 9 bases lay between the germline ends.

This sample stems from a study of T cells in Graves' hyperthyroidism and ophthalmopathy. The study's findings and limits: For ophthalmopathy, model prediction preceded onset by a median roughly 6.5 months.

Sequencing was carried out using blood. The chain carries TRBV7-9 and TRBJ2-3; D is perhaps TRBD2 (6 bases). The sequence was obtained from a woman in her 40s with Graves' ophthalmopathy. CDR3 in amino acids: CASSFWGDTDTQYF. The CDR3 DNA reads TGTGCCAGCAGCTTTTGGGGGGACACAGATACGCAGTATTTT.